A single sample is the source of the 22 T cell receptor beta chains below, sequenced in a study of CD8 T cells in ankylosing spondylitis. The study, taken as a whole, reports: Apparently characteristic of ankylosing spondylitis blood was a TCR beta motif (under ten highly homologous variants).

These receptors have no identified antigens. TCRdb reprocessed the 5' RACE reads with MiXCR, giving one entry per CDR3 protein. The sample has hundreds of thousands of distinct CDR3 sequences; over 9.5% are singletons. The sequenced sample consisted of blood, either unsorted or a sorted T cell fraction (not recorded which). These receptors were obtained from a male donor with ankylosing spondylitis.

This clonotype was detected a few times. The chain has TRBV7-9 and TRBJ2-2; no clear D. Trimming cost V 2 bases and J 6 bases, with 7 bases left between them. The CDR3 is made up of 13 amino acids. CDR1 is SEHNR and CDR2 is FQNEAQ in the germline V gene (reference sequence). The DNA for the CDR3 is TGTGCCAGCAGCTTAATGGAGCCCGGGGAGCTGTTTTTT. It is translated as CASSLMEPGELFF. The full variable domain, rest sourced from reference TRBV7-9 and TRBJ2-2, is DTGVSQNPRHKITKRGQNVTFRCDPISEHNRLYWYRQTLGQGPEFLTYFQNEAQLEKSRLLSDRFSAERPKGSFSTLEIQRTEQGDSAMYLCASSLMEPGELFFGEGSRLTVL.

This clonotype was seen more than once but under ten times. CDR3 sequence reads: CASSQGGGGDYNEQFF. DNA for the CDR3: TGTGCCAGCAGCCAGGGAGGCGGGGGGGACTACAATGAGCAGTTCTTC. The rearrangement joins TRBV5-4 to TRBJ2-1; TRBD2 matches at 9 bases. The ends lost 4 bases at V and 3 bases at J; junction bases unmatched: 8. This CDR3 is built from 16 residues. CDR1 SGHNT and CDR2 YYREEE come from the germline V gene (reference sequence).

This clonotype was detected a few times. The genes are TRBV7-9 and TRBJ1-2; 9 bases line up with TRBD1. Germline V gene lookup returns CDR1 SEHNR and CDR2 FQNEAQ (reference sequence). Losses at the gene ends were 8 bases for V and 2 bases for J; bases not matched to a gene: 6. The CDR3 is 14 amino acids. The CDR3 nucleotides read TGTGCCAGCGGTACAGGGGGCCGCAACTATGGCTACACCTTC. Encoded protein: CASGTGGRNYGYTF.

V is TRBV20-1 and J is TRBJ1-2, with TRBD1 matching over 8 bases. CDR3 length equals 15 residues. The J segment lost 4 bases and the V segment lost 7 bases, leaving 14 bases of the junction unmatched. In germline, CDR1 is DFQATT, CDR2 SNEGSKA (reference sequence). The CDR3 DNA sequence: TGCAGTGTCACAGAGGGACAGGCGGGTTCCTATGGCTACACCTTC. Its protein is CSVTEGQAGSYGYTF.

V gene TRBV20-1 combines with J gene TRBJ2-1; D remains unclear. The CDR3 totals 15 residues. Germline CDR1 reads DFQATT; CDR2 reads SNEGSKA (reference sequence). V lost 1 base and J 2 bases, leaving 12 bases between the germline ends. CDR3 amino acids: CSARVPDATYNEQFF. CDR3 nucleotide sequence: TGCAGTGCTAGAGTTCCGGACGCCACCTACAATGAGCAGTTCTTC.

This clonotype was observed at least ten times. The chain has TRBV20-1 and TRBJ2-5; D is unresolved. The V and J ends lost 2 bases and 4 bases respectively, with 14 bases between them. The CDR3 length is 14 residues. The germline CDR1 and CDR2 sequences are DFQATT and SNEGSKA (reference sequence). DNA for the CDR3: TGCAGTGCTAGAAGGTCGTACGGCGTAGAGACCCAGTACTTC. This gives the protein CSARRSYGVETQYF.

In this sample, this clonotype turned up many times. CDR3 nucleotide sequence: TGCAGTGCTAGAGATCTCACGGCAGGGAACACTGAAGCTTTCTTT. Translating gives CSARDLTAGNTEAFF. The V and J genes are TRBV20-1 and TRBJ1-1; the D is unclear. The CDR3 has 15 amino acids. V lost 0 bases and J lost 1, with 12 bases in between. Germline assignment: CDR1 DFQATT and CDR2 SNEGSKA (reference sequence).

This clonotype was counted ten times or more. The chain has TRBV20-1 and TRBJ2-5, with D hard to call. Germline V gene sequence: CDR1 DFQATT, CDR2 SNEGSKA (reference sequence). This CDR3 comprises 14 residues. The V end was cut by 0 bases, the J end by 5 bases, with 13 bases between. CDR3 loop: CSARDARLGETQYF. In DNA form, the CDR3 reads TGCAGTGCTAGAGATGCACGACTCGGGGAGACCCAGTACTTC.

There are a few counts of this clonotype. The chain uses TRBV6-1 and TRBJ1-6, with 8 bases aligning to TRBD1. Trimming cost V 5 bases and J 7 bases; bases outside gene matches: 4. This CDR3 region has 14 residues. Germline-derived CDR1 and CDR2 are MNHNS and SASEGT. In DNA, the CDR3 is TGTGCCAGCAGTATAGGACAGGGCAATTCACCCCTCCACTTT. Amino acid sequence: CASSIGQGNSPLHF.

This clonotype appeared a few times. This chain uses TRBV7-2 with TRBJ2-5; D uncertain. Germline CDR1 reads SGHTA; CDR2 reads FQGNSA. V lost 4 bases to trimming and J lost 0 bases, with 6 bases between them. This CDR3 is 13 amino acids long. CDR3: CASSWGNQETQYF. For the CDR3, the DNA is TGTGCCAGCAGCTGGGGTAACCAAGAGACCCAGTACTTC.

Ten or more counts support this clonotype. The V gene is TRBV5-1, the J gene TRBJ2-1; 8 bases are shared with TRBD2. CDR1 and CDR2 (germline): SGHRS, YFSETQ. The CDR3 sequence is 14 residues long. J gave up 4 bases and V 1 base, and 1 base lay outside the gene matches. The CDR3 spells CASSLSGGYNEQFF. In nucleotides, the CDR3 is TGCGCCAGCAGCTTGAGCGGGGGTTACAATGAGCAGTTCTTC.

The chain uses TRBV9 and TRBJ2-3, with TRBD1 matching over 8 bases. V gave up 4 bases and J gave up 3 bases; unmatched junction bases: 7. CDR1 SGDLS and CDR2 YYNGEE come from the germline V gene. This CDR3 has 15 residues. In nucleotides, the CDR3 is TGTGCCAGCAGCATCGGGACAGGAAGGACAGATACGCAGTATTTT. Amino acids: CASSIGTGRTDTQYF.

The J gene is TRBJ2-1, the V gene TRBV18; 14 bases map to TRBD2. J gave up 5 bases and V 1 base, and 16 bases lay outside the gene matches. This CDR3 comprises 21 residues. From germline, CDR1 is KGHSH and CDR2 LQKENI. The CDR3 bases are TGTGCCAGCTCACCACTGTGGAGGGCCGGACTAGCGGGAGGATCCGACAATGAGCAGTTCTTC. As protein: CASSPLWRAGLAGGSDNEQFF. Filled out from reference TRBV18 and TRBJ2-1, the complete variable domain reads NAGVMQNPRHLVRRRGQEARLRCSPMKGHSHVYWYRQLPEEGLKFMVYLQKENIIDESGMPKERFSAEFPKEGPSILRIQQVVRGDSAAYFCASSPLWRAGLAGGSDNEQFFGPGTRLTVL.

Comment on this clonotype: A much larger clone sits a single nucleotide away, making a read error possible. J is TRBJ2-2 and V is TRBV29-1; no clear D gene. Trimming pared 4 bases from V and 9 bases from J, leaving 12 bases between. The CDR3 is made up of 12 amino acids. Germline V gives CDR1 SQVTM, CDR2 ANQGSEA. CDR3 region: CSVGWCPWELFF. The CDR3 DNA reads as TGCAGCGTTGGTTGGTGTCCCTGGGAGCTGTTTTTT.

This clonotype turned up a few times. The rearrangement joins TRBV7-9 to TRBJ1-1; D is perhaps TRBD1 (6 bases). Germline lookup yields CDR1 SEHNR and CDR2 FQNEAQ (reference sequence). This CDR3 comprises 14 residues. Trimming pared 4 bases from V and 6 bases from J, leaving 15 bases between. CDR3 sequence (DNA): TGTGCCAGCAGCTCCATTTCAGGGGAGGCTGAAGCTTTCTTT. Amino acid sequence: CASSSISGEAEAFF.

This clonotype was found a few times. The gene calls are TRBV3-1 and TRBJ1-2; no definite D call. Germline V gene data show CDR1 as LGHDT and CDR2 as YNNKEL (reference sequence). This CDR3 spans 14 amino acids. Between the trimmed V and J ends, which lost 0 bases and 4 bases, there was a span of 9 bases. The CDR3 region has the DNA TGTGCCAGCAGCCAAGACCCACGGGTCTATGGCTACACCTTC. This codes for CASSQDPRVYGYTF.

This clonotype was seen more than once but under ten times. V and J are TRBV7-2 and TRBJ2-5; 7 nucleotides agree with TRBD2. With 1 base clipped from V and 5 bases from J, the junction kept 7 bases outside the gene matches. In germline, CDR1 is SGHTA, CDR2 FQGNSA. The CDR3 has 15 residues. The CDR3 nucleotides are TGTGCCAGCAGCTTAGTCGGGGGGATTGAGGAGACCCAGTACTTC. Its protein product is CASSLVGGIEETQYF.

This clonotype was observed a handful of times. V gene TRBV5-1 combines with J gene TRBJ2-5; 14 bases agree with TRBD2. This CDR3 has 15 amino acids. The V gene's germline CDR1 is SGHRS and CDR2 YFSETQ. With V trimmed by 4 bases and J by 5 bases, 4 bases remained unmatched. The CDR3 DNA sequence: TGCGCCAGCAGCATGAGGACTAGCGGGGGGGAGACCCAGTACTTC. It is translated as CASSMRTSGGETQYF. Variable domain in full (rest from reference TRBV5-1 and TRBJ2-5): KAGVTQTPRYLIKTRGQQVTLSCSPISGHRSVSWYQQTPGQGLQFLFEYFSETQRNKGNFPGRFSGRQFSNSRSEMNVSTLELGDSALYLCASSMRTSGGETQYFGPGTRLLVL.

The CDR3, as DNA: TGCGCCAGCAGCCAACTAACACACGTGGAGGCCCAGTACTTC. Translation: CASSQLTHVEAQYF. The genes are TRBV4-3 and TRBJ2-5; D is possibly TRBD2 (5 bases). The CDR3 runs 14 residues. V dropped 2 bases and J dropped 9 bases, with 16 bases sitting between them. Germline CDR1 and CDR2: LGHNA and YSLEER.

This clonotype was observed a handful of times. V gene TRBV6-5 combines with J gene TRBJ2-7; D possibly uses TRBD1 or TRBD2 (6 bases each). Germline V gene lookup returns CDR1 MNHEY and CDR2 SVGAGI. V was shortened by 4 bases and J by 3 bases, with 13 bases between the two germline ends. There are 14 residues in the CDR3. As DNA, the CDR3 is TGTGCCAGCAGTTCCCGGGGGCCCTTCTACGAGCAGTACTTC. Its protein product is CASSSRGPFYEQYF.

This clonotype was found a few times. The rearrangement links TRBV20-1 to TRBJ2-3; tentatively, D is TRBD2 (6 bases). This CDR3 comprises 16 residues. Germline V gene sequence: CDR1 DFQATT, CDR2 SNEGSKA (reference sequence). V was shortened by 3 bases and J by 4 bases, with 20 bases between the two germline ends. The CDR3 loop is CSASPRAEGGADTQYF. CDR3 sequence (DNA): TGCAGTGCTAGCCCCAGGGCGGAGGGTGGGGCAGATACGCAGTATTTT.

This clonotype was seen only a few times. V gene TRBV6-2 or TRBV6-3 combines with J gene TRBJ1-1; D is possibly TRBD1 (5 bases). V lost 7 bases, J lost 3 bases, and 15 bases lay in between. The germline CDR1 and CDR2 sequences are MNHEY and SVGEGT. This CDR3 spans 14 amino acids. The CDR3 DNA reads TGTGCCAGCACCCTCACCCTGGGGGACACTGAAGCTTTCTTT. Its translation: CASTLTLGDTEAFF.